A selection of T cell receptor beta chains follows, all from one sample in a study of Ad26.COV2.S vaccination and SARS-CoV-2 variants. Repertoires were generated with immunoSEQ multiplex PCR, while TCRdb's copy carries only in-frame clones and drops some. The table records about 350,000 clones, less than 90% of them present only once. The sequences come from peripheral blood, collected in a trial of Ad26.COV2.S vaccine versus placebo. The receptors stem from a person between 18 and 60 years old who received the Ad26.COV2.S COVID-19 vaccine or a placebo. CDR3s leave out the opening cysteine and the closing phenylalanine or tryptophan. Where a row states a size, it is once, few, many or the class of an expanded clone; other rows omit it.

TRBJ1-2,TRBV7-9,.,ASSPRRGTGGYT
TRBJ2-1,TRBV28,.,ASSPRAVNEQF
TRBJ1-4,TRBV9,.,ASSLRTGGNEKLF
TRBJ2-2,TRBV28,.,ASSLLVSSGAANTGELF
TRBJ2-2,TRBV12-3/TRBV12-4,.,ASSQYTGELF
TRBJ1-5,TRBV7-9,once,ASSHPGELRPQH
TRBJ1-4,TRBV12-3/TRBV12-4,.,ASSPEGSKLF
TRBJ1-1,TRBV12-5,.,ASGLSALNTEAF
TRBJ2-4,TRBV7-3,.,ASSLGGENIQY
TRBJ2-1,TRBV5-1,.,ASSFVDNEQF